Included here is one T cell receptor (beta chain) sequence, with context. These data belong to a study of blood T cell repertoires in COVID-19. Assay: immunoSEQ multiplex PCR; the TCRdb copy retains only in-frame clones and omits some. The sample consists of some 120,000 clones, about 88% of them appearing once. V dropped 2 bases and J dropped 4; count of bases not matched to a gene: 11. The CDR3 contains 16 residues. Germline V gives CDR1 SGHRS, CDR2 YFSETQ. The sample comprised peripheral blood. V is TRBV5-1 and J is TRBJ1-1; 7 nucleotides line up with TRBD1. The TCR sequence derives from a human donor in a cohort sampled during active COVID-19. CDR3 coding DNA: TGCGCCAGCAGCTTTGGAACTCTGACAGGGAGCACTGAAGCTTTCTTT. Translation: CASSFGTLTGSTEAFF.